This is a list of T cell receptor beta chains from one sample in a study of T cells in Graves' hyperthyroidism and ophthalmopathy. TCRdb reprocessed the multiplex PCR reads with MiXCR, giving one entry per CDR3 protein. The sample lists a few hundred thousand distinct CDR3 sequences; under 60% were seen once. Sample: peripheral blood or thyroid tissue (not recorded which). The origin of the receptors is a woman aged 18-35 years with Graves' hyperthyroidism. CDR3s include the opening cysteine and the closing phenylalanine or tryptophan. Fields, in order: D gene, CDR3 length, clone size, J gene, V gene, CDR3 protein, CDR3 DNA. D genes are given only for firm matches. A clone size is listed for some rows: how often the clone was seen (once, few, many), or a class if it is expanded.

TRBD2,13,.,TRBJ2-7,TRBV10-2,CASSEAGGDEQYF,TGCGCCAGCAGTGAGGCGGGGGGGGACGAGCAGTACTTC
.,15,.,TRBJ2-5,TRBV7-2,CASSQVNGSWETQYF,TGCGCCAGCAGCCAAGTCAACGGGAGTTGGGAGACCCAGTACTTC
TRBD1,14,.,TRBJ1-2,TRBV10-3,CAISTPGTGDGYTF,TGTGCCATCAGTACCCCCGGGACAGGGGACGGCTACACCTTC
.,15,.,TRBJ2-2,TRBV6-1,CASSRESSSPGELFF,TGTGCCAGCAGCCGTGAAAGTTCGAGCCCCGGGGAGCTGTTTTTT
TRBD1,15,once,TRBJ2-7,TRBV11-2,CASRAWDRSSCEQYF,TGTGCCAGCAGGGCCTGGGACAGGAGCTCCTGCGAGCAGTACTTC
.,14,many,TRBJ1-2,TRBV7-9,CASSSPRGDYGYTF,TGTGCCAGCAGCTCACCCCGTGGTGACTATGGCTACACCTTC
.,15,.,TRBJ2-7,TRBV20-1,CSARATDYSSYEQYF,TGCAGTGCTAGAGCAACGGATTACAGCTCCTACGAGCAGTACTTC
TRBD1,16,.,TRBJ1-1,TRBV19,CARTQPGQGMWTEAFF,TGTGCCAGGACTCAGCCGGGACAGGGAATGTGGACTGAAGCTTTCTTT
TRBD1,13,.,TRBJ2-7,TRBV7-9,CASSQTGAREQYF,TGTGCCAGCAGCCAAACAGGGGCTCGCGAGCAGTACTTC
TRBD1,14,few,TRBJ1-2,TRBV6-5,CASSYVAGGNGYTF,TGTGCCAGCAGTTACGTCGCAGGGGGCAATGGCTACACCTTC